This T cell receptor beta chain is drawn from a study of T cell responses to AZD1222 COVID-19 vaccine. This clone was counted once. Data came from immunoSEQ multiplex PCR; TCRdb stores just in-frame clones and leaves some out. The sample shows under 35,000 clones, approximately 91% of them seen only once. Sample: peripheral blood, taken on day 0 of AZD1222 vaccination. The source of this sequence is an adult in good health.

CDR3 DNA sequence: TGCAGCGTTGAAACAGGGGGTAGCACTGAAGCTTTCTTT. It encodes CSVETGGSTEAFF. The chain carries TRBV29-1 and TRBJ1-1; TRBD1 agrees at 8 bases. Germline V gives CDR1 SQVTM, CDR2 ANQGSEA. This CDR3 is 13 amino acids long. J lost 4 bases, V lost 2 bases, and 3 bases had no gene match.